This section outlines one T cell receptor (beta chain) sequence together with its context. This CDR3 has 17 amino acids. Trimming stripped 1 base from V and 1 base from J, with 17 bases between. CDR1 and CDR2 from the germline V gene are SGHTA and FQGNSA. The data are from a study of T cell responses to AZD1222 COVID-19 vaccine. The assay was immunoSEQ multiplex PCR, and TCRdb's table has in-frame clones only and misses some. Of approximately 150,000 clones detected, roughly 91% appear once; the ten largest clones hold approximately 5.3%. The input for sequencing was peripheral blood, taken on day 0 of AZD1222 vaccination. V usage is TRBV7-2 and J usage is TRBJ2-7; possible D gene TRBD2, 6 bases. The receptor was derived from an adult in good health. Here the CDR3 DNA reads TGTGCCAGCAGCTTAGATCCCCTTCTAGCGTTTTCCTACGAGCAGTACTTC. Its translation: CASSLDPLLAFSYEQYF. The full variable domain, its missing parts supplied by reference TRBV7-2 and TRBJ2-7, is GAGVSQSPSNKVTEKGKDVELRCDPISGHTALYWYRQSLGQGLEFLIYFQGNSAPDKSGLPSDRFSAERTGGSVSTLTIQRTQQEDSAVYLCASSLDPLLAFSYEQYFGPGTRLTVT.